The clone carrying this T cell receptor (beta chain) was counted a few times. The data originate from a study of shared clonotypes between healthy human individuals. Profiled with immunoSEQ multiplex PCR; TCRdb holds only in-frame clones, not every one. Here the sample spans 980,000 or so clones, over 75% being singletons. V lost 5 bases, J lost 4 bases, and 11 bases lay in between. The CDR3 is 14 amino acids. Germline-derived CDR1 and CDR2 are SGHNT and YENEEA. The receptor's source is a man aged 18 to 35 in good health. This sequence joins TRBV11-3 and TRBJ2-2; no firm D call. The sequenced sample was memory CD4+ T cells sorted from blood. Indicated subset: CD45RA-negative fraction. The CDR3 sequence is CASSGSAVTGELFF. CDR3 nucleotides: TGTGCCAGCAGCGGGTCTGCGGTCACCGGGGAGCTGTTTTTT.